The clone carrying this T cell receptor beta chain was detected only a few times. The CDR3 loop spans 13 amino acids. Deletions cut 8 bases from V and 5 bases from J, with 13 bases between. CDR1 and CDR2 from the germline V gene are MDHEN and SYDVKM. Separate alpha and beta amplification began at the second PCR step. CMV status came from CD4+ T cell IFNgamma after overnight CMV lysate stimulation of fresh PBMCs. CD8 T cells were positively selected from what remained after CD4 positive selection. The sample comes from a study of naive and memory T cell subsets. The beta constant-region primer was an equimolar mix of two oligonucleotides covering TRBC1 and TRBC2. A 12-nucleotide UMI and the SP2 primer were added to the cDNA 3' end by oligonucleotide ligation. One entry per CDR3 protein results from TCRdb running MiXCR on the UMI-ligation and nested PCR reads. The table records about 35,000 distinct CDR3 sequences, approximately 12% of them present only once.

The chain couples TRBV28 to TRBJ2-1; D not certain. The sequencing sample was made of effector memory CD4+ T cells from blood. The subset denotes: effector memory, CD45RA- CD27-. The sequence was collected from a human donor in good health. CDR3: CASVLGRNNEQFF. CDR3 sequence (DNA): TGTGCCAGCGTCCTCGGACGAAACAATGAGCAGTTCTTC.